This entry lists 3 T cell receptor beta chains sequenced from one sample in a study of blood T cell repertoires in COVID-19. Produced via immunoSEQ multiplex PCR; TCRdb's table is partial and in-frame only. The sample holds 250,000 or so clones, over 75% seen once. Sequencing input: PBMCs or T cells enriched from blood (not recorded which). All receptors come from a woman aged 35 to 49 who had been exposed to COVID-19.

This chain links TRBV18 with TRBJ1-1, with D possibly being TRBD1 (5 bases). Trimming pared 3 bases from V and 4 bases from J, leaving 9 bases between. Germline assignment: CDR1 KGHSH and CDR2 LQKENI. The CDR3 is 13 amino acids. CDR3 DNA sequence: TGTGCCAGCTCACCGACAGAAACCACTGAAGCTTTCTTT. Residues: CASSPTETTEAFF. The variable domain in full, with the rest retrieved from reference TRBV18 and TRBJ1-1, is NAGVMQNPRHLVRRRGQEARLRCSPMKGHSHVYWYRQLPEEGLKFMVYLQKENIIDESGMPKERFSAEFPKEGPSILRIQQVVRGDSAAYFCASSPTETTEAFFGQGTRLTVV.

The chain employs TRBV28 and TRBJ2-7; a possible D gene is TRBD2 (5 bases). CDR3 length equals 15 residues. Germline values: CDR1 MDHEN, CDR2 SYDVKM. The V end was cut by 5 bases, the J end by 0 bases, with 14 bases between. The CDR3 bases are TGTGCCAGCAGTCCCCAGTCGGGAAGCTCCTACGAGCAGTACTTC. This codes for CASSPQSGSSYEQYF.

The V call is TRBV27, the J call TRBJ2-7; 9 nucleotides align to TRBD2. The junction had 11 bases not matched to a gene; V was cut back by 8 bases and J by 6 bases. The V gene's germline CDR1 is MNHEY and CDR2 SMNVEV (reference sequence). This CDR3 spans 14 amino acids. CDR3 DNA sequence: TGTGCCAGCGGGGTAGCGGGGGAGCGGGTCGAGCAGTACTTC. Its protein product is CASGVAGERVEQYF.